The text below deals with one TCR beta chain. Its antigen is not known. Reverse transcription of about 500 ng total RNA with a constant-region primer produced TCR beta cDNA. The TCR beta library was amplified through three nested multiplex PCR rounds in a modified ARM-PCR procedure. The study ran its first two PCR rounds for roughly 11 cycles each, using TRBV1-TRBV30 forward primers and a C-beta reverse primer. TCRdb analysed the multiplex PCR reads with MiXCR anew, one entry per CDR3 protein. The sample lists 20,000 to 25,000 distinct CDR3 sequences, 75% to 80% occurring once. V shed 10 bases and J shed 6 bases, with 16 bases lying between them. Germline V gives CDR1 MNHEY, CDR2 SVGAGI. The CDR3 extends over 13 amino acids. This entry comes from a study of tumor-infiltrating lymphocytes in primary liver carcinoma. Notes on the study in general: Tumors significantly exceeded blood in top-250-clone fraction (p = 0.039).

Co-extraction of both nucleic acids (RNA and DNA) used roughly 19-33 mg of unsorted bulk tissue. Each sampled tumor had five separate regions taken from it. The sequence derives from a woman in her twenties or thirties with primary liver carcinoma and hepatitis B virus infection. Sequencing input: liver tumor tissue from sampling region 5. Subset defined: tumor region T5, tumor centre. The V call is TRBV6-5, the J call TRBJ1-5; D is unresolved. The CDR3 nucleotides read TGTGCCACCGAGAATGGGGTCCGTCAGCCCCAGCATTTT. Translation: CATENGVRQPQHF.